The entry that follows covers one T cell receptor beta chain sequence. Its target is not known. The source of the sample is a study of cytomegalovirus exposure and HLA in healthy donors. Study overall: The Caucasian-associated ancestry cluster held roughly 81% of a few hundred genotyped donors. Points from the study as a whole: According to the study, around 150 TCR beta chains were cytomegalovirus-associated. Later genetic work tied a missense DCLRE1C variant to beta-chain V and J trimming.

A multiplex PCR was run with 60 Vbeta primers and 13 Jbeta primers. Libraries were prepared by immunoSEQ multiplex PCR; TCRdb keeps only in-frame clonotypes and omits some of them. The sample has about 98,000 clones; about 70% are singletons. The CDR3 is made up of 14 amino acids. V gave up 8 bases and J gave up 3 bases, with 17 bases separating them. Germline assignment: CDR1 MNHEY and CDR2 SVGAGI. The donors comprised healthy bone marrow donors. Sequencing input: PBMCs. The TCR comes from a human donor in good health. The chain links TRBV6-5 to TRBJ2-7; the D gene is possibly TRBD2 (6 bases). The CDR3 bases are TGTGCCAGCGGTACTATTACTAGCAGCTACGAGCAGTACTTC. It is translated as CASGTITSSYEQYF.